These T cell receptor beta chains were read from a single sample in a study of cytomegalovirus exposure and HLA in healthy donors. Sequencing used immunoSEQ multiplex PCR; TCRdb keeps in-frame clones, though not all of them. This sample's table reports more than 45,000 clones. Sequences were obtained from PBMCs. These receptors came from a woman aged 60 to 75 in good health and CMV-seropositive. The CDR3 runs from the conserved cysteine through the conserved F or W. D genes are given only for firm matches.

D: .
J: TRBJ1-1
V: TRBV28
DNA: TGTGCCAGCAGTCGCGGGCGGAGAGAAACTGAAGCTTTCTTT
CDR3: CASSRGRRETEAFF

D: .
J: TRBJ1-5
V: TRBV28
DNA: TGTGCCAGCAGTTTATACGGGTACGATCAGCCCCAGCATTTT
CDR3: CASSLYGYDQPQHF

D: TRBD2
J: TRBJ2-2
V: TRBV9
DNA: TGTGCCAGCAGCGATAGCGGGGGGAAGGCCGGGGAGCTGTTTTTT
CDR3: CASSDSGGKAGELFF

D: .
J: TRBJ2-7
V: TRBV5-3
DNA: TGTGCCAGAAGCTGCAATACAAAGCGACAGGAGAGCTCCTACGAGCAGTACTTC
CDR3: CARSCNTKRQESSYEQYF

D: .
J: TRBJ2-1
V: TRBV4-1
DNA: TGCGCCAGCAGCCAAGTAGTTAGTAAATCCATAGTCAATGAGCAGTTCTTC
CDR3: CASSQVVSKSIVNEQFF

D: .
J: TRBJ2-3
V: TRBV6-1
DNA: TGTGCCAGCAGTGAAGTATTAGGGGGTCACACAGATACGCAGTATTTT
CDR3: CASSEVLGGHTDTQYF

D: TRBD2
J: TRBJ2-1
V: TRBV5-1
DNA: TGCGCCAGCAGCTCCGGGACTAGCGGGGCCTTCTTC
CDR3: CASSSGTSGAFF

D: .
J: TRBJ1-5
V: TRBV6-6
DNA: TGTGCCAGCACCGACACAGATAGCAATCAGCCCCAGCATTTT
CDR3: CASTDTDSNQPQHF

D: TRBD1
J: TRBJ2-7
V: TRBV18
DNA: TGTGCCAGCTCACCAGCCGGGACAGGTTTCTACGAGCAGTACTTC
CDR3: CASSPAGTGFYEQYF

D: TRBD1
J: TRBJ1-2
V: TRBV28
DNA: TGTGCCAGCGGTGGGGTGGACAGGACTAACTATGGCTACACCTTC
CDR3: CASGGVDRTNYGYTF

D: TRBD1
J: TRBJ1-1
V: TRBV29-1
DNA: TGCAGCGTTGAGAGGGACAGTAAGGGGACTGAAGCTTTCTTT
CDR3: CSVERDSKGTEAFF